This TCR beta chain was recovered during a study of control samples from healthy donors and cancer patients. Trimming removed 0 bases at V and 4 bases at J, with 9 bases between. Germline V gene lookup returns CDR1 LNHNV and CDR2 YYDKDF (reference sequence). This CDR3 contains 14 residues. Some clones are missing from TCRdb's copy, which holds only in-frame ones; the method was immunoSEQ multiplex PCR. The repertoire holds about 80,000 clones, with 85% to 90% as singletons. The TCR was taken from a man between 45 and 60 years old in good health. Sequences were obtained from blood. The V call is TRBV15, the J call TRBJ2-5; weak D call: TRBD2 (6 bases). The CDR3 protein is CATSRDRGGETQYF. The CDR3 DNA reads TGTGCCACCAGCAGAGATAGGGGAGGAGAGACCCAGTACTTC.